This entry lists 6 T cell receptor beta chains sequenced from one sample in a study of CD8+ T cells in alopecia areata. Sequencing used cDNA as its template, made by extracting RNA and reverse transcribing it. Using immunoSEQ multiplex PCR, the repertoire was profiled, and TCRdb retains in-frame clones only, with some absent. This table has over 100,000 clones, 53% appearing once. Treatment described: oral pan-JAK inhibitor, 5-10 mg twice daily. Sequences were derived from CD4+ T cells sorted from blood, sampled at week 4, from a patient treated with tofacitinib. The receptor set was obtained from a human donor with alopecia areata.

This sequence joins TRBV6-1 and TRBJ1-1; perhaps TRBD1 as D (6 bases). Germline assignment: CDR1 MNHNS and CDR2 SASEGT. The CDR3 totals 12 residues. Trimming took off 2 bases at V and 10 bases at J, with 11 bases between the two ends. The CDR3 reads CASSEQGRLAFF. DNA of the CDR3: TGTGCCAGCAGTGAACAGGGGAGGTTAGCTTTCTTT.

This clone is a singleton in its sample. This rearrangement joins TRBV27 to TRBJ2-7, with D possibly TRBD1 on 6 matching bases. V was clipped by 5 bases and J by 2 bases, with 16 bases between them. The CDR3 is 15 amino acids. Germline lookup yields CDR1 MNHEY and CDR2 SMNVEV (reference sequence). CDR3 protein: CASSTRDTAAYEQYF. In DNA form, the CDR3 reads TGTGCCAGCAGTACCCGGGACACCGCAGCCTACGAGCAGTACTTC.

Notes on this clone: One end of the junction is discordant with germline, which a read error may explain. The chain joins TRBV5-6 to TRBJ2-7, with a weak D call TRBD2 (5 bases). The CDR3 runs to 9 residues. Germline values: CDR1 SGHDT, CDR2 YYEEEE. In DNA, the CDR3 is TGTGCCAGCAGCTCGGCGGGCAAGTTC. This codes for CASSSAGKF.

The rearrangement links TRBV7-9 to TRBJ2-7; possibly TRBD1 for D (5 bases). The V and J ends lost 0 bases and 5 bases respectively, with 11 bases between them. The CDR3 is made up of 14 amino acids. The V gene's germline CDR1 is SEHNR and CDR2 FQNEAQ (reference sequence). For the CDR3, the DNA is TGTGCCAGCAGCTTAGCGGCAGGGTTCCACGAGCAGTACTTC. Amino acids: CASSLAAGFHEQYF. The complete variable domain, with remaining parts taken from reference TRBV7-9 and TRBJ2-7, reads DTGVSQNPRHKITKRGQNVTFRCDPISEHNRLYWYRQTLGQGPEFLTYFQNEAQLEKSRLLSDRFSAERPKGSFSTLEIQRTEQGDSAMYLCASSLAAGFHEQYFGPGTRLTVT.

This clone has more than one count but fewer than ten. V usage is TRBV7-9 and J usage is TRBJ2-7; tentatively, D is TRBD1 (6 bases). This CDR3 region has 15 residues. Trimming cost V 3 bases and J 4 bases, with 16 bases left between them. Germline values: CDR1 SEHNR, CDR2 FQNEAQ (reference sequence). Written as DNA, the CDR3 is TGTGCCAGCAGCTTGGGGGCAGAGACTCTTTACGAGCAGTACTTC. Protein product: CASSLGAETLYEQYF.

This clone was seen more than once but under ten times. One end of the junction fails to match germline, which may point to a read error. The chain combines TRBV7-7 with TRBJ2-3; 14 bases are shared with TRBD2. The CDR3 is 17 residues long. Germline CDR1 SSHAT, CDR2 FNYEAQ (reference sequence). In DNA, the CDR3 is TGTGCTAGCAGCCTGGGACTAGCGGGAGTTGGGGCAGATACGCAGTATTTT. Protein sequence: CASSLGLAGVGADTQYF.